Listed below are T cell receptor beta chains from one sample, sequenced in a study of blood T cells in healthy people across ages. In TCRdb, the 5' RACE reads were re-called with MiXCR into one record per CDR3 protein. The table shows roughly 800,000 distinct CDR3 sequences, with 40% to 65% occurring only once. The material sequenced was blood. These TCRs come from an elderly man in good health. CDR3s include the opening cysteine and the closing phenylalanine or tryptophan. Fields, in order: D gene, J gene, V gene, CDR3 length, clone size, CDR3 DNA, CDR3 protein. The D gene is left open where the match is weak. A clone size is listed for some rows: how often the clone was seen (once, few, many), or a class if it is expanded.

D: -
J: TRBJ2-2
V: TRBV6-5
length: 16
size: -
DNA: TGTGCCAGCAGTTACTATGTCGGCATGAACACCGGGGAGCTGTTTTTT
CDR3: CASSYYVGMNTGELFF

D: TRBD2
J: TRBJ2-3
V: TRBV2
length: 17
size: -
DNA: TGTGCCAGCAGTGAGCGATCTAGCGGGAGGGAAACAGATACGCAGTATTTT
CDR3: CASSERSSGRETDTQYF

D: -
J: TRBJ2-1
V: TRBV9
length: 13
size: -
DNA: TGTGCCAGCAGCGGGACCAGGGTAAGTGAGCAGTTCTTC
CDR3: CASSGTRVSEQFF

D: -
J: TRBJ2-7
V: TRBV5-1
length: 16
size: -
DNA: TGCGCCAGCAGCGCGGATGCGGACCAACCTCCGTACGAGCAGTACTTC
CDR3: CASSADADQPPYEQYF

D: -
J: TRBJ2-7
V: TRBV2
length: 13
size: -
DNA: TGTGCCAGCGGCCGGATGGAATCCTACGAGCAGTACTTC
CDR3: CASGRMESYEQYF

D: -
J: TRBJ1-2
V: TRBV7-2
length: 12
size: -
DNA: TGTGCCAGCAGCTTTCTTACGGCTGGCTACACCTTC
CDR3: CASSFLTAGYTF

D: -
J: TRBJ1-4
V: TRBV6-1
length: 16
size: -
DNA: TGTGCCAGCAGCACCTCAGGAGTAACAACTAATGAAAAACTGTTTTTT
CDR3: CASSTSGVTTNEKLFF

D: -
J: TRBJ2-3
V: TRBV20-1
length: 14
size: few
DNA: TGCAGTGCTAGCGGGAGAAGTGTGGACAGATACGCGTATTTT
CDR3: CSASGRSVDRYAYF

D: TRBD2
J: TRBJ2-7
V: TRBV7-2
length: 15
size: -
DNA: TGTGCCAGCAGCTCCCAACTAGCGGGAGGCGGGGAGCAGTACTTC
CDR3: CASSSQLAGGGEQYF

D: TRBD2
J: TRBJ2-1
V: TRBV27
length: 16
size: -
DNA: TGTGCCAGCAGTTCCCTGGGTAGCGGGAGCCGCGGTGAGCAGTTCTTC
CDR3: CASSSLGSGSRGEQFF

D: TRBD1
J: TRBJ2-2
V: TRBV5-1
length: 15
size: -
DNA: TGCGCCAGCAGCTCGACAGGGACGAACACCGGGGAGCTGTTTTTT
CDR3: CASSSTGTNTGELFF